This paragraph covers one TCR beta chain sequence. From germline, CDR1 is WNHNN and CDR2 SYGVQD (reference sequence). V lost 3 bases, J lost 0 bases, and 12 bases lay in between. This CDR3 spans 16 amino acids. This specimen comes from a study of T-cell reconstitution after alpha-beta-depleted transplantation in children. As it was prepared, the TCRbeta library received unique molecular identifiers. TCRdb called the PCR reads again in MiXCR, with one record for every CDR3 protein. The top ten clones hold under 3% of a sample with a few hundred thousand distinct CDR3 sequences, about 9.4% of them seen once.

The sample was PBMCs from the stem cell graft donor, taken from the stem cell graft. The TCR comes from a human donor who donated a stem cell graft to a child with acute lymphoblastic leukemia. The chain couples TRBV10-1 to TRBJ2-1, with D hard to call. CDR3 loop: CASSDRKGGSYNEQFF. The CDR3 nucleotides read TGCGCCAGCAGTGATCGTAAGGGTGGCTCCTACAATGAGCAGTTCTTC.